The source of this TCR beta chain is a study of blood T cells in healthy people across ages. Study-wide results and caveats: Roughly linear age-related decline in beta diversity appeared, significant by age 40.

With respect to this clonotype: The target antigen is unknown.

Sample-barcoded 5' priming and a J-beta primer mix drove a second PCR of roughly 7 to 11 cycles. Every single cDNA molecule received a tag from a template-switch adaptor with 12 random nucleotides. Each single sample gave us at least 2.5 million CDR3-containing paired-end reads. TCRdb fed the 5' RACE reads into MiXCR, producing one record per CDR3 protein. The profile shows about 1.6 million distinct CDR3 sequences, roughly 30% of them singletons. Each donor's blood draw was around 9.2 milliliters of peripheral blood. This receptor was identified in a woman in her twenties or thirties in good health. Sequencing was performed on blood.

The CDR3 bases are TGTGCCAGCAGCGGTACATGGGCTCATCAGTACTTC. This sequence encodes CASSGTWAHQYF. The V gene is TRBV7-8, the J gene TRBJ2-7; D unresolved. This CDR3 has 12 residues. V was trimmed by 5 bases and J by 10 bases, leaving 15 bases between them. Germline CDR1 and CDR2: SGHVS and FQNEAQ.